This passage covers 6 T cell receptor beta chains from one sample sequenced in a study of blood T cell repertoires in COVID-19. Sequenced by immunoSEQ multiplex PCR; TCRdb stores in-frame clones only, minus some. Of about 43,000 clones in the sample, 80% to 90% are singletons; the top ten hold approximately 4.7%. Sequenced sample: peripheral blood. The origin of the receptors is a human donor in a cohort sampled during active COVID-19.

This sequence joins TRBV4-1 and TRBJ2-7, with 7 nucleotides matching TRBD2. The V gene's germline CDR1 is MGHRA and CDR2 YSYEKL. This CDR3 comprises 16 residues. With V trimmed by 0 bases and J by 5 bases, 10 bases remained unmatched. CDR3: CASSQDRRGGPNEQYF. CDR3 in DNA: TGCGCCAGCAGCCAAGATCGTAGGGGAGGGCCGAACGAGCAGTACTTC.

The V and J genes are TRBV11-2 and TRBJ2-3, with D possibly matching TRBD2 (5 bases). V gave up 0 bases and J gave up 6 bases, with 13 bases separating them. Germline V gives CDR1 SGHAT, CDR2 FQNNGV. The CDR3 is 15 amino acids. The CDR3 nucleotides read TGTGCCAGCAGCTTAGAGGGAGCCGGTAGGGATACGCAGTATTTT. This sequence encodes CASSLEGAGRDTQYF.

V usage is TRBV29-1 and J usage is TRBJ2-1; 13 nucleotides agree with TRBD2. The germline V gene has CDR1 SQVTM and CDR2 ANQGSEA. Trimming removed 3 bases from V and 3 bases from J; junction bases left unmatched: 17. This CDR3 region has 20 residues. CDR3 bases: TGCAGCGTTGATGGTTGGGACAGGGTGGGACTAGCGGGACTCTACAATGAGCAGTTCTTC. This translates into CSVDGWDRVGLAGLYNEQFF.

The CDR3 protein is CASSPQATSGRINEQFF. CDR3 nucleotide sequence: TGTGCCAGCTCACCACAGGCCACTAGCGGGAGGATCAATGAGCAGTTCTTC. J is TRBJ2-1 and V is TRBV18; TRBD2 matches 12 bases. The V and J ends lost 1 base and 6 bases, in that order; junction bases with no gene match: 7. The CDR3 is 17 residues long. In germline, CDR1 is KGHSH, CDR2 LQKENI.

V usage is TRBV5-1 and J usage is TRBJ2-7; TRBD2 aligns across 9 bases. Germline assignment: CDR1 SGHRS and CDR2 YFSETQ. J was trimmed by 1 base and V by 0 bases; bases with no gene match: 14. This CDR3 comprises 19 residues. The CDR3 here is CASSLGGTSNPPRSYEQYF. Written as DNA, the CDR3 is TGCGCCAGCAGCTTGGGGGGGACTAGCAACCCGCCGAGGTCCTACGAGCAGTACTTC.

This clone was counted a few times. The rearrangement uses TRBV28 and TRBJ2-1; 9 positions match TRBD2. The junction had 10 bases not matched to a gene; V was cut back by 5 bases and J by 5 bases. This CDR3 is built from 16 residues. Germline V gene lookup returns CDR1 MDHEN and CDR2 SYDVKM. CDR3 amino acids: CASSHISLAGNNEQFF. CDR3 nucleotides: TGTGCCAGCAGTCACATTTCCCTAGCGGGGAACAATGAGCAGTTCTTC. The whole variable domain, remainder taken from reference TRBV28 and TRBJ2-1, is DVKVTQSSRYLVKRTGEKVFLECVQDMDHENMFWYRQDPGLGLRLIYFSYDVKMKEKGDIPEGYSVSREKKERFSLILESASTNQTSMYLCASSHISLAGNNEQFFGPGTRLTVL.